These T cell receptor beta chains were read from a single sample in a study of T cell clonotyping in hematopoietic cell transplantation. Here immunoSEQ multiplex PCR was the method, and the copy in TCRdb shows in-frame clones only, minus some. The sample consists of approximately 26,000 clones, approximately 80% of them appearing once. The specimen comprised peripheral blood mononuclear cells, sampled before stem cell transplant. All receptors derive from a woman aged 60-75 years with acute myeloid leukemia. Some clones in this sample may be carry-over from other donors' samples. Each CDR3 is given with its conserved first and last residue. D genes are given only for firm matches. Clone sizes are given selectively: once, few, many, or a class where the clone is expanded.

j_gene | v_gene | abundance | d_gene | CDR3aa | CDR3nt
TRBJ2-3 | TRBV7-8 | NA | NA | CASSLADTQYF | TGTGCCAGCAGCTTAGCAGATACGCAGTATTTT
TRBJ2-1 | TRBV9 | NA | NA | CASRRTSSYNEQFF | TGTGCCAGTCGTAGGACCTCCTCCTACAATGAGCAGTTCTTC
TRBJ1-1 | TRBV6-5 | few | TRBD1 | CASRRDRGFNTEAFF | TGTGCCAGCAGGCGGGACAGGGGGTTCAACACTGAAGCTTTCTTT
TRBJ2-1 | TRBV5-1 | NA | TRBD2 | CASSLGGGPRSSYNEQFF | TGCGCCAGCAGCTTGGGGGGGGGACCTAGGAGCTCCTACAATGAGCAGTTCTTC
TRBJ1-2 | TRBV29-1 | NA | NA | CSVRGAGTGYTF | TGCAGCGTACGGGGGGCCGGGACTGGCTACACCTTC
TRBJ1-3 | TRBV6-5 | NA | TRBD1 | CASSYADRAGNTIYF | TGTGCCAGCAGTTACGCGGACAGGGCTGGAAACACCATATATTTT
TRBJ1-2 | TRBV5-6 | NA | NA | CASRVRGAYGYTF | TGTGCCAGCAGGGTAAGGGGGGCCTATGGCTACACCTTC
TRBJ2-7 | TRBV7-2 | once | NA | CASSSISGDYEQYF | TGTGCCAGCAGCTCCATCTCAGGCGATTACGAGCAGTACTTC
TRBJ1-2 | TRBV29-1 | NA | NA | CSVGQNSYGYTF | TGCAGCGTTGGACAGAACTCCTATGGCTACACCTTC
TRBJ2-7 | TRBV23-1 | NA | TRBD1 | CAAPGQGTYEQYF | TGCGCCGCACCGGGACAGGGAACCTACGAGCAGTACTTC
TRBJ1-1 | TRBV9 | once | NA | CASSPPWGANTEAFF | TGTGCCAGCAGCCCCCCGTGGGGGGCCAACACTGAAGCTTTCTTT
TRBJ1-4 | TRBV5-1 | NA | TRBD1 | CASSGTGGRIEKLFF | TGCGCCAGCAGCGGGACAGGGGGCCGTATTGAAAAACTGTTTTTT
TRBJ2-3 | TRBV28 | NA | NA | CASTKGGASDTQYF | TGTGCCAGCACCAAAGGGGGGGCTTCAGATACGCAGTATTTT
TRBJ1-5 | TRBV6-1 | NA | NA | CASSEGLSNRNQPQHF | TGTGCCAGCAGTGAAGGCCTGAGCAACCGCAATCAGCCCCAGCATTTT
TRBJ1-1 | TRBV5-1 | NA | TRBD1 | CASSSGQGGTEAFF | TGCGCCAGCAGTTCGGGACAGGGGGGCACTGAAGCTTTCTTT
TRBJ1-2 | TRBV7-2 | NA | NA | CASSPKSRGPNYGYTF | TGTGCCAGCAGCCCAAAGTCCAGGGGACCCAACTATGGCTACACCTTC